Each of the 10 T cell receptor beta chains below was sequenced from the same sample in a study of cytomegalovirus exposure and HLA in healthy donors. It was with 60 Vbeta and 13 Jbeta primers that the PCR ran. The method was immunoSEQ multiplex PCR; TCRdb's version includes in-frame clones alone and lacks a portion of them. This table has some 180,000 clones, 9.5% appearing once. Sequencing was done on a sample of PBMCs. These receptors were obtained from a woman between 25 and 40 years old in good health and CMV-seropositive.

This clone was counted only a few times. The J gene is TRBJ2-5, the V gene TRBV5-1, with a tentative D call TRBD1 (6 bases). The V and J ends lost 1 base and 4 bases respectively, with 17 bases between them. The CDR3 loop spans 16 amino acids. Germline assignment: CDR1 SGHRS and CDR2 YFSETQ. The CDR3 protein is CASSLQPTGRGETQYF. The CDR3 DNA sequence: TGCGCCAGCAGCTTGCAGCCGACAGGCCGCGGAGAGACCCAGTACTTC.

A few counts support this clone. The chain employs TRBV11-2 and TRBJ1-4; TRBD1 matches 7 bases. The length of the CDR3 is 17 residues. Looked up from germline, CDR1 is SGHAT and CDR2 is FQNNGV. V was pared by 4 bases and J by 3 bases, with 11 bases of the junction left unmatched. The CDR3 reads CASSYSRGGQSNEKLFF. The DNA of the CDR3 is TGTGCCAGCAGCTACTCTAGAGGGGGACAGTCTAATGAAAAACTGTTTTTT.

This clone has more than one count but fewer than ten. V and J are TRBV5-1 and TRBJ2-7; D might be TRBD1 (5 bases). This CDR3 is built from 14 residues. Germline-derived CDR1 and CDR2 are SGHRS and YFSETQ. V was trimmed by 0 bases and J by 5 bases, leaving 12 bases between them. CDR3 residues: CASSLATGFDEQYF. For the CDR3, the DNA is TGCGCCAGCAGCTTGGCCACAGGTTTCGACGAGCAGTACTTC. The entire variable domain, with the rest obtained from reference TRBV5-1 and TRBJ2-7, is as follows: KAGVTQTPRYLIKTRGQQVTLSCSPISGHRSVSWYQQTPGQGLQFLFEYFSETQRNKGNFPGRFSGRQFSNSRSEMNVSTLELGDSALYLCASSLATGFDEQYFGPGTRLTVT.

The J gene is TRBJ1-5, the V gene TRBV6-1; 9 nucleotides line up with TRBD1. Germline trimming cut 8 bases from V and 7 bases from J; bases unmatched to any gene: 12. The length of the CDR3 is 15 residues. Per germline, CDR1 MNHNS and CDR2 SASEGT. CDR3 residues: CASGKQGASAQPQHF. Written as DNA, the CDR3 is TGTGCCAGCGGGAAACAGGGGGCGTCCGCCCAGCCCCAGCATTTT.

The V gene is TRBV27, the J gene TRBJ2-7; D is perhaps TRBD2 (7 bases). The germline V gene has CDR1 MNHEY and CDR2 SMNVEV (reference sequence). The CDR3 totals 15 residues. V lost 9 bases, J lost 6 bases, and 24 bases lay in between. CDR3 DNA: TGTGCCAGTACGAGGCAAGGGGGGGCGATGAGCGAGCAGTACTTC. It translates to CASTRQGGAMSEQYF.

This clone came up a few times. This sequence joins TRBV7-7 and TRBJ2-5; the match to TRBD2 covers 7 bases. Germline CDR1 and CDR2: SSHAT and FNYEAQ (reference sequence). The J segment lost 5 bases and the V segment lost 3 bases, leaving 6 bases of the junction unmatched. The CDR3 extends over 14 amino acids. The chain's CDR3 is CASSFQTGGETQYF. The CDR3 DNA reads as TGTGCCAGCAGCTTCCAGACGGGGGGTGAGACCCAGTACTTC.

This clone turned up a few times. CDR3 sequence (DNA): TGTGCCTGGAGGTTAAGGGGCCCCAGAACCTATGGCTACACCTTC. It codes for CAWRLRGPRTYGYTF. The V call is TRBV30, the J call TRBJ1-2; D is possibly TRBD1 (5 bases). Trimming stripped 3 bases from V and 4 bases from J, with 18 bases between. The CDR3 sequence is 15 residues long. The V gene's germline CDR1 is GTSNPN and CDR2 SVGIG (reference sequence).

This clone has just a few counts. The rearrangement joins TRBV9 to TRBJ2-1; the D gene is possibly TRBD2 (6 bases). Trimming cost V 0 bases and J 6 bases, with 13 bases left between them. Germline CDR1 is SGDLS and CDR2 is YYNGEE. The CDR3 totals 15 residues. Here the CDR3 reads CASSVGSGRSNEQFF. As DNA, the CDR3 is TGTGCCAGCAGCGTAGGTAGCGGACGTAGCAATGAGCAGTTCTTC.

CDR3 residues: CASSPGLAGRVQETQYF. The CDR3 DNA sequence: TGTGCCAGCAGCCCGGGACTAGCGGGACGAGTTCAAGAGACCCAGTACTTC. The chain is built from TRBV7-2 and TRBJ2-5; 13 positions agree with TRBD2. Germline CDR1 SGHTA, CDR2 FQGNSA. V was clipped by 5 bases and J by 2 bases; unmatched bases: 8. This CDR3 has 17 amino acids.

The chain combines TRBV7-3 with TRBJ2-2; the match to TRBD2 covers 9 bases. CDR3 length: 15 residues. Germline CDR1 reads SGHTA; CDR2 reads FQGTGA. V lost 6 bases and J lost 8; bases outside the gene matches: 10. The CDR3 here is CASSSLAGARGELFF. Written as DNA, the CDR3 is TGTGCCAGCAGTTCTTTAGCGGGAGCTAGGGGGGAGCTGTTTTTT.